The clone carrying this T cell receptor beta chain was seen a few times. What it binds is not known. TCRdb fed the 5' RACE reads into MiXCR, producing one record per CDR3 protein. This sample has fewer than 550,000 distinct CDR3 sequences, with 20% found just once. The germline V gene encodes CDR1 ENHRY and CDR2 SYGVKD. J gave up 5 bases and V 4 bases, and 4 bases lay outside the gene matches. The CDR3 is made up of 14 amino acids. This entry belongs to a study of T-cell memory formation after mild COVID-19. Across the study: Among the donors, TCR clusters were largely specific to each donor. Notes on the study in general: Clones which contracted sat mainly in CM and EM if CD4+, and in EMRA if CD8+. Memory cells collected pre-infection included some clones that later responded, suggesting cross-reactive memory joined.

The sample taken for sequencing was PBMCs or a T cell subset sorted from them (not recorded which). This TCR was recovered from an adult woman who had mild COVID-19 (a few samples of this study predate the infection). Cell type and time point are not known. The rearrangement uses TRBV10-3 and TRBJ1-5, with TRBD1 matching 8 bases. The CDR3 protein is CAISGTGNDQPQHF. The CDR3 DNA sequence: TGTGCCATCAGTGGGACAGGGAATGATCAGCCCCAGCATTTT.